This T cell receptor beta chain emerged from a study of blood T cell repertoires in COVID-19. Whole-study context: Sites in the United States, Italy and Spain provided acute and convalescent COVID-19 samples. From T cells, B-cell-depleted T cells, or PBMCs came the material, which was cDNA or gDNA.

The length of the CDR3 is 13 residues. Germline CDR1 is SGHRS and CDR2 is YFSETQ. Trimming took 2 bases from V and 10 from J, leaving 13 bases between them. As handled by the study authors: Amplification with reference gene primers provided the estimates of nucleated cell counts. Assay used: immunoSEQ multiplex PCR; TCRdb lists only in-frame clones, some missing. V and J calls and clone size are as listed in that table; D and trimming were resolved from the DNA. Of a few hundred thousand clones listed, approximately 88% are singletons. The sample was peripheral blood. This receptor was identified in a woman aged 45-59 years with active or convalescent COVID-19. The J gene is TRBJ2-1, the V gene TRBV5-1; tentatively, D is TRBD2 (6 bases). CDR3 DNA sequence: TGCGCCAGCAGCTTAGCCGGGACTCAGGAGCAGTTCTTC. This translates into CASSLAGTQEQFF.